This TCR beta chain was sequenced during a study of long-term antiretroviral therapy in people with HIV. Study findings and constraints: Whereas controls had wider CDR3 length ranges, HIV repertoires had narrower ones. Dominant in the repertoire at all time points were clones expanded before ART.

A note on this clone: Its antigen remains unidentified.

The CDR3 consists of 13 residues. Trimming removed 0 bases from V and 7 bases from J, with 7 bases in between. The germline V gene has CDR1 SGHRS and CDR2 YFSETQ. The assay used was immunoSEQ (version v3.0), run at survey level. TCRdb's table, derived via immunoSEQ multiplex PCR, lists solely in-frame clones and lacks some. The sample holds about 19,000 clones, around three quarters seen once. The sequence was collected from a woman aged 40 to 50 with HIV. V is TRBV5-1 and J is TRBJ1-4; maybe TRBD1 (5 bases). Material: unsorted PBMCs, obtained 0.2 years after starting antiretroviral therapy. CDR3 sequence (DNA): TGCGCCAGCAGCTTGGGAGGGGTTGAAAAACTGTTTTTT. Encoded protein: CASSLGGVEKLFF.